This entry is about one T cell receptor beta chain. Its antigen is unknown. The data were obtained in a study of T cell responses to AZD1222 COVID-19 vaccine. Study results and limitations: The study found Spike-specific TCR breadth and depth rose after two AZD1222 doses. Of spike-specific TCRs, nearly half reportedly target regions left unmutated in variants.

The table came from immunoSEQ multiplex PCR; TCRdb's copy has only in-frame clones and leaves some out. The table lists about 70,000 clones, around 85% of them singletons, with over 20% in the top ten. The CDR3 has 14 amino acids. Trimming shortened V by 7 bases and J by 0 bases, and 13 bases separated the two germline ends. Germline assignment: CDR1 SNHLY and CDR2 FYNNEI. The source was peripheral blood, collected on day 0 of AZD1222 vaccination. This TCR came from an adult in good health. This chain links TRBV2 with TRBJ2-7, with a weak D call TRBD1 (5 bases). The CDR3: CASKEQVTSYEQYF. The CDR3 DNA sequence: TGTGCCAGCAAGGAACAGGTAACCTCCTACGAGCAGTACTTC. Complete variable domain (other parts from reference TRBV2 and TRBJ2-7): EPEVTQTPSHQVTQMGQEVILRCVPISNHLYFYWYRQILGQKVEFLVSFYNNEISEKSEIFDDQFSVERPDGSNFTLKIRSTKLEDSAMYFCASKEQVTSYEQYFGPGTRLTVT.